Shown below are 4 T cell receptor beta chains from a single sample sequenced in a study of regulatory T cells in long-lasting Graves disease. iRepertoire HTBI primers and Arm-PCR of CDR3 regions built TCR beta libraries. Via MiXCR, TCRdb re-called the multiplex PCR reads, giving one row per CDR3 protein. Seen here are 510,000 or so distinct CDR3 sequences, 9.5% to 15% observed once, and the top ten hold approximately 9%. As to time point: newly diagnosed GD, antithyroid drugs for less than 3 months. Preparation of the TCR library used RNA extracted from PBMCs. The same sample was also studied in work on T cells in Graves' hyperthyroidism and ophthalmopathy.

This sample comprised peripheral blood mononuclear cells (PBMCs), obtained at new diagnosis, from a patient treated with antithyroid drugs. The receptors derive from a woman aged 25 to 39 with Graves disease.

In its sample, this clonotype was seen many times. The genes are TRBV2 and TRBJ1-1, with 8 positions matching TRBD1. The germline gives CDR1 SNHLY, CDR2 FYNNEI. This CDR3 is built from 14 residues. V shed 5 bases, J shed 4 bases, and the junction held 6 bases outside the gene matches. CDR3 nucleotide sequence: TGTGCCAGCAGTCCCCCGGACAGGGTCACTGAAGCTTTCTTT. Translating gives CASSPPDRVTEAFF.

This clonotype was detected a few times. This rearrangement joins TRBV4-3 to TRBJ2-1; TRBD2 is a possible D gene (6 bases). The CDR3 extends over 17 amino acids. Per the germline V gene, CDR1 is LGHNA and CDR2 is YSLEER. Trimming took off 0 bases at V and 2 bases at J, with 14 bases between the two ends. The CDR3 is CASSQDLPGDPYNEQFF. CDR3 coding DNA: TGCGCCAGCAGCCAAGACCTACCGGGAGATCCCTACAATGAGCAGTTCTTC.

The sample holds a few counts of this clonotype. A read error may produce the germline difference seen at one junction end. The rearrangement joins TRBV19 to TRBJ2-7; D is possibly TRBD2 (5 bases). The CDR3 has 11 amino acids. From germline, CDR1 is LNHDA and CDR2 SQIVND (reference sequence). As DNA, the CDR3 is TGTGCCAGTAGTAGCCGAGGGCATATCAGCTTC. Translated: CASSSRGHISF.

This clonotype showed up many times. CDR3 DNA sequence: TGTGCCAGCAGACTTTTCCCCGTACTAGTGAGGACAGATACGCAGTATTTT. Protein product: CASRLFPVLVRTDTQYF. The rearrangement uses TRBV7-2 and TRBJ2-3, with TRBD2 as a possible D gene (5 bases). Trimming removed 6 bases at V and 3 bases at J, with 22 bases between. Germline V CDR1 and CDR2: SGHTA, FQGNSA. The CDR3 spans 17 residues.